This entry lists 9 T cell receptor beta chains sequenced from one sample in a study of blood T cell repertoires in COVID-19. Data came from immunoSEQ multiplex PCR; TCRdb stores just in-frame clones and leaves some out. This sample carries 200,000 to 300,000 clones, 84% of them seen once, and the ten largest clones take under 2.5%. The source material was peripheral blood. Source of these receptors: a man aged 40-50 years who had recovered from COVID-19.

The chain carries TRBV7-2 and TRBJ1-6; no clear D gene. The CDR3 extends over 16 amino acids. CDR1 SGHTA and CDR2 FQGNSA come from the germline V gene. Trimming left V 5 bases short and J 0 bases short, with 11 bases between. The CDR3 nucleotides read TGTGCCAGCAGCAACCAGGCGAGCTCCTATAATTCACCCCTCCACTTT. Translating gives CASSNQASSYNSPLHF.

The V gene is TRBV6-6, the J gene TRBJ2-7; 11 bases are a match to TRBD2. The germline CDR1 and CDR2 sequences are MNHNY and SVGAGI (reference sequence). CDR3 length equals 14 residues. V lost 4 bases, J lost 2 bases, and 1 base stayed unmatched. CDR3 bases: TGTGCCAGCAGTTCGGGACTAGCGGCCTACGAGCAGTACTTC. Its translation: CASSSGLAAYEQYF.

J is TRBJ2-4 and V is TRBV18; maybe TRBD1 (6 bases). The CDR3 is 18 residues long. V dropped 0 bases and J dropped 0 bases, with 15 bases sitting between them. Germline values: CDR1 KGHSH, CDR2 LQKENI. CDR3 nucleotides: TGTGCCAGCTCACCACCGGGTGGGACAAAAATAGCCAAAAACATTCAGTACTTC. This codes for CASSPPGGTKIAKNIQYF.

The chain is built from TRBV5-8 and TRBJ1-2, with 7 bases that match TRBD1. V lost 0 bases to trimming and J lost 4 bases; unmatched junction nucleotides: 9. Germline loops: CDR1 SGHTS, CDR2 YDEGEE. This CDR3 contains 16 residues. As DNA, the CDR3 is TGTGCCAGCAGCTTGGGGATAGGGACAGCTATCTATGGCTACACCTTC. Residues: CASSLGIGTAIYGYTF. Based on the CDR3 plus reference TRBV5-8 and TRBJ1-2, the full variable domain is EAGVTQSPTHLIKTRGQQATLRCSPISGHTSVYWYQQALGLGLQFLLWYDEGEERNRGNFPPRFSGRQFPNYSSELNVNALELEDSALYLCASSLGIGTAIYGYTFGSGTRLTVV.

This clone turned up a few times. CDR3 nucleotide sequence: TGTGCCAGCAGCTCCACTTTTAGCAATCAGCCCCAGCATTTT. Translating gives CASSSTFSNQPQHF. V is TRBV7-8 and J is TRBJ1-5, with unresolved D. The CDR3 consists of 14 residues. V shed 4 bases and J shed 0 bases, with 7 bases lying between them. Germline-derived CDR1 and CDR2 are SGHVS and FQNEAQ.

This clone was counted a single time. This chain links TRBV19 with TRBJ1-5; D perhaps matches TRBD1 (6 bases). Germline V gene sequence: CDR1 LNHDA, CDR2 SQIVND (reference sequence). CDR3 length: 15 residues. Trimming removed 7 bases at V and 8 bases at J, with 21 bases between. CDR3 sequence: CASMPGRTADKPQHF. CDR3 nucleotides: TGTGCCAGTATGCCAGGTCGGACAGCGGATAAGCCCCAGCATTTT.

A remark on this clone: Additional DNA sequences in this sample encode the identical CDR3. CDR3 residues: CSVEGGGETQYF. The CDR3 nucleotides read TGCAGCGTTGAAGGAGGGGGAGAGACCCAGTACTTC. The rearrangement joins TRBV29-1 to TRBJ2-5; possibly TRBD1 for D (6 bases). The CDR3 is 12 residues long. Trimming cost V 1 base and J 4 bases, with 7 bases left between them. Germline lookup yields CDR1 SQVTM and CDR2 ANQGSEA.

This chain joins TRBV9 and TRBJ1-4; TRBD1 aligns across 9 bases. The ends lost 0 bases at V and 7 bases at J; junction bases unmatched: 4. The CDR3 loop spans 15 amino acids. Per the germline V gene, CDR1 is SGDLS and CDR2 is YYNGEE. The DNA of the CDR3 is TGTGCCAGCAGCGTAGGGGGACAGGGCGGTGAAAAACTGTTTTTT. Translated: CASSVGGQGGEKLFF.

The chain has TRBV7-9 and TRBJ2-7; D is ambiguous. With 2 bases removed from V and 0 bases from J, the gap between germline ends came to 5 bases. The CDR3 loop spans 13 amino acids. CDR1 is SEHNR and CDR2 is FQNEAQ in the germline V gene (reference sequence). The DNA of the CDR3 is TGTGCCAGCAGCTTAACGAGCTCCTACGAGCAGTACTTC. Protein: CASSLTSSYEQYF.